This T cell receptor (beta chain) was documented in a study of CXCR3-negative and CXCR3-positive naive CD8 T cells. Study summary: Sequencing gave about 140 million TRB reads overall, about 1.5 +/- 0.3 million per library. Points from the study as a whole: TRB CDR3 properties were used to infer TCR strength, and surface CD5 was comparable between naive subsets. Comparably high diversity marked both naive subsets, whereas memory CD8+ cells had much lower diversity.

Each CD8+ T cell subset was flow-sorted in triplicate. Every sort contained 300,000 or so cells. Carrying UMI labels, the TRB cDNA libraries were prepared through 5' RACE. With the 5' RACE reads reprocessed, TCRdb shows one record per CDR3 protein and no DNA. The sample has roughly 48,000 distinct CDR3 sequences. Note on this clonotype: Its target is not known.

CDR3 length equals 13 residues. CDR1 MNHNY and CDR2 SVGAGI come from the germline V gene (reference sequence). The material sequenced was memory CD8+ T cells from blood. The receptor's source is a human donor in good health. Some clones in this sample may be carry-over from other donors' samples. The chain is built from TRBV6-6 and TRBJ2-1. The CDR3 loop is CASSYTAYNEQFF.